This T cell receptor (beta chain) is from a study of regulatory T cells in long-lasting Graves disease. Through Arm-PCR of CDR3 regions and iRepertoire HTBI primers, TCR beta libraries were built. In TCRdb, the multiplex PCR reads were re-called with MiXCR into one record per CDR3 protein. The table records about 340,000 distinct CDR3 sequences, around 19% of them present only once. This clonotype was counted a few times. V was pared by 4 bases and J by 3 bases, with 2 bases of the junction left unmatched. CDR1 SQVTM and CDR2 ANQGSEA come from the germline V gene. This CDR3 is built from 12 residues. Time point given: persistent/refractory GD, antithyroid drugs over 5 years with positive TRAb. The authors made the TCR library using RNA they extracted from PBMCs. American Thyroid Association guidelines served as the basis for diagnosing Graves' disease.

This sequence originates from a female donor with Graves disease. The chain recombines TRBV29-1 with TRBJ2-5; 7 bases line up with TRBD1. This specimen was peripheral blood mononuclear cells (PBMCs), taken when the disease was refractory, from a patient treated with antithyroid drugs. This CDR3 reads CSVGDREETQYF. The CDR3 DNA reads as TGCAGCGTTGGAGACAGGGAAGAGACCCAGTACTTC.